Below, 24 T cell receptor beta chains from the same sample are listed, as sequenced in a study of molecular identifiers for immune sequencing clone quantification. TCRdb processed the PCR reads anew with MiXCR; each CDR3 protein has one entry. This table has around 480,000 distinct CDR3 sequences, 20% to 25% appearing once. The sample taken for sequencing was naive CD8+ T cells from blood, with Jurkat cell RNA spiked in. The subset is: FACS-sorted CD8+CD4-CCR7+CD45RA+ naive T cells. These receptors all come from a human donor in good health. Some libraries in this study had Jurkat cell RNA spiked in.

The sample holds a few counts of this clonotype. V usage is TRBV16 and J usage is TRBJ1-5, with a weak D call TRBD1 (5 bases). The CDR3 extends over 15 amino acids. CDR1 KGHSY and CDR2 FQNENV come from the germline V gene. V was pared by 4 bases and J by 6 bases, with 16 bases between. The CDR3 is CASSRGIGGAQPQHF. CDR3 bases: TGTGCCAGCAGCCGGGGGATTGGGGGTGCTCAGCCCCAGCATTTT.

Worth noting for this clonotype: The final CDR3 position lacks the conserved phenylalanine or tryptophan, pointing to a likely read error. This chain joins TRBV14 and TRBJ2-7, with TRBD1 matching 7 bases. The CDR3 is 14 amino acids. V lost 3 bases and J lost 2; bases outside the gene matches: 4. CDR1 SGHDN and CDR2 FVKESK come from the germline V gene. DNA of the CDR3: TGTGCCAGCAGCCAGACAGGGATGCCCTACGAGCAGTACTAC. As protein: CASSQTGMPYEQYY.

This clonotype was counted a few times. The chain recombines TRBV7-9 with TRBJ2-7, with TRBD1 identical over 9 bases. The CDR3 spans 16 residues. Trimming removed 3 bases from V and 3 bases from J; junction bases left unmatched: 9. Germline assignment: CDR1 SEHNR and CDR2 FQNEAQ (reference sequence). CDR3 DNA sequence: TGTGCCAGCAGCTTGGCTACCGGGACAGGGTACTACGAGCAGTACTTC. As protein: CASSLATGTGYYEQYF.

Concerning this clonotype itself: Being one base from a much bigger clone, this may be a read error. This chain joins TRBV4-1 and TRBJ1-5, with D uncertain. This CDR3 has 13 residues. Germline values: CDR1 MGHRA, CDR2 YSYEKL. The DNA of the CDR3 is TGCGCCAGCAGCCAAATTAGCGATCAGCCCCAGCATTTT. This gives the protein CASSQISDQPQHF.

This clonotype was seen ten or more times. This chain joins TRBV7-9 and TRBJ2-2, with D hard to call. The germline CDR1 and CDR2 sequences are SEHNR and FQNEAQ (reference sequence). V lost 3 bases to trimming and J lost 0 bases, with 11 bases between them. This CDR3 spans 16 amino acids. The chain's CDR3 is CASSLEWLANTGELFF. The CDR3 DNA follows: TGTGCCAGCAGCTTGGAGTGGCTCGCGAACACCGGGGAGCTGTTTTTT.

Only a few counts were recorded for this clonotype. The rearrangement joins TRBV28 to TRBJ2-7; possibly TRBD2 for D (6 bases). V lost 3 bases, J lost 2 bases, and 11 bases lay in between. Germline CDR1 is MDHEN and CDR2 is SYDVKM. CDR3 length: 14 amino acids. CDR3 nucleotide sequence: TGTGCCAGCAGTTTCCGCGGGACGACCTACGAGCAGTACTTC. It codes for CASSFRGTTYEQYF.

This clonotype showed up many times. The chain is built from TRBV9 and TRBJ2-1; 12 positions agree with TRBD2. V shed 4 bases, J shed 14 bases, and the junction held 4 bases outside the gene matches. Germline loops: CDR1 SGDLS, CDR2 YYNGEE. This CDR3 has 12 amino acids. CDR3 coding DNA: TGTGCCAGCAGCAGGACTAGCGGGGAGGAGTTCTTC. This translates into CASSRTSGEEFF.

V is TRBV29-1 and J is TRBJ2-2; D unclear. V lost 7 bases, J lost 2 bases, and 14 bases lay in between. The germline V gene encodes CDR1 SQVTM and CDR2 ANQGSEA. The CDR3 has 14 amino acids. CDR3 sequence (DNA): TGCAGCGCCTTCACGAGGCCCAACACCGGGGAGCTGTTTTTT. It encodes CSAFTRPNTGELFF.

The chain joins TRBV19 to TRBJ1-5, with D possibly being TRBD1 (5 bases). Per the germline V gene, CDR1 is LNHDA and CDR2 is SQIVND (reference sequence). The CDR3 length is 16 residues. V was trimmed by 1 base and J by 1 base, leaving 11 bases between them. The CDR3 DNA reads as TGTGCCAGTAGTATAGTTCGGACACCGAGCAATCAGCCCCAGCATTTT. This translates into CASSIVRTPSNQPQHF.

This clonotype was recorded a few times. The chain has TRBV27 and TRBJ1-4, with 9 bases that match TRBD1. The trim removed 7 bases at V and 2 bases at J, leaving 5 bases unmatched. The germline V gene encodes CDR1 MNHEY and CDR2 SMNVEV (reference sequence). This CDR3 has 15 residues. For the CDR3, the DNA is TGTGCCAGCAACATGGACAGGGGCACTAATGAAAAACTGTTTTTT. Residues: CASNMDRGTNEKLFF.

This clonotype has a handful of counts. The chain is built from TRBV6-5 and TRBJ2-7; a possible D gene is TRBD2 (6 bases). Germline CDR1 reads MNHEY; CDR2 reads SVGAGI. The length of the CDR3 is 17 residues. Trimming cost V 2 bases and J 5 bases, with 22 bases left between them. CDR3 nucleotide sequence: TGTGCCAGCAGTTACGAAGGATGGGCGGGGACCAGCCACGAGCAGTACTTC. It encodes CASSYEGWAGTSHEQYF.

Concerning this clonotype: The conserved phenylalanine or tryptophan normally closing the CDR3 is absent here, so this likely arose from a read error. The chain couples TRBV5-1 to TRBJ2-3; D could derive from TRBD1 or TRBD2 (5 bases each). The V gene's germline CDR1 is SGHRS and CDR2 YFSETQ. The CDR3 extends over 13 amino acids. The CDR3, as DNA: TGCGCCAGCAGACGGGGAGACACAGGTACGCAGTATCTT. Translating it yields CASRRGDTGTQYL.

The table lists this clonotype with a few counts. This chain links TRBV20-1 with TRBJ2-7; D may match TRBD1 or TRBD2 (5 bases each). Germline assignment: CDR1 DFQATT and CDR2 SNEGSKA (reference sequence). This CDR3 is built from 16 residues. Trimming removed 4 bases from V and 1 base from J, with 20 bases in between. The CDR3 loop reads CSAIGTLVSSSYEQYF. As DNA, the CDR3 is TGCAGTGCTATCGGGACCCTTGTTTCCTCATCCTACGAGCAGTACTTC.

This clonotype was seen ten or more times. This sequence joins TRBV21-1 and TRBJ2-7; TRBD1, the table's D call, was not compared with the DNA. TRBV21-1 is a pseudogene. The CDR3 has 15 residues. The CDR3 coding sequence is TGTGCCAGCAGCACCCTTTCTCAGGGGGGGTACGAGCAGTACTTC. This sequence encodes CASSTLSQGGYEQYF.

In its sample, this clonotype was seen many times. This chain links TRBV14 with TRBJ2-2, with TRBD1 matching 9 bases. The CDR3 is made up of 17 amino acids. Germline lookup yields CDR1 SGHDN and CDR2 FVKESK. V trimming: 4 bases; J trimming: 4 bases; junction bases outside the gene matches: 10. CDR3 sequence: CASSPPPGQGFTGELFF. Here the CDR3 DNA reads TGTGCCAGCAGCCCACCGCCGGGACAGGGTTTCACCGGGGAGCTGTTTTTT.

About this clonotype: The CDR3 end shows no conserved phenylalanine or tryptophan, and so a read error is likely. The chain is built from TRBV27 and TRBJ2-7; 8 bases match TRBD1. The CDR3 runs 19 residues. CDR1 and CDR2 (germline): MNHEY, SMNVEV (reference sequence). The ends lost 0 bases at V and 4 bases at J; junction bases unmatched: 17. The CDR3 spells CASSLSLPLTGAFRYEQYY. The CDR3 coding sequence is TGTGCCAGCAGTTTATCCCTTCCTTTGACAGGGGCATTTCGATACGAGCAGTACTAC.

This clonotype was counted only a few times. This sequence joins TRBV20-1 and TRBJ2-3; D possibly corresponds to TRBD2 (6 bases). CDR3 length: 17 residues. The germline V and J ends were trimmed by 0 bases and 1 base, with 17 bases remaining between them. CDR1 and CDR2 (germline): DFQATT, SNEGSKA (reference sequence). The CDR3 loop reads CSARELLYGGGTDTQYF. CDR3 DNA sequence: TGCAGTGCTAGAGAGCTACTATACGGCGGGGGCACAGATACGCAGTATTTT.

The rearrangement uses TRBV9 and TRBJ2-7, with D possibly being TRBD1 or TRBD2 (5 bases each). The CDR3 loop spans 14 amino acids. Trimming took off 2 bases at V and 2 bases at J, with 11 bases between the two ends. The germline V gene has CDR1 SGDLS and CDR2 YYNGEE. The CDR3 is CASSVGRATYEQYF. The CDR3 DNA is TGTGCCAGCAGCGTGGGACGGGCGACCTACGAGCAGTACTTC.

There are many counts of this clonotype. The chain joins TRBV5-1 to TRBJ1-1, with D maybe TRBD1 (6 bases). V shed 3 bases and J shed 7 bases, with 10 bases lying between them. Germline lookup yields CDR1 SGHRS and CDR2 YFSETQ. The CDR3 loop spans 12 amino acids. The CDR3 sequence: CASSWGGHEAFF. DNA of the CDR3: TGCGCCAGCAGCTGGGGGGGACATGAAGCTTTCTTT.

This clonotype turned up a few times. The CDR3 sequence: CASSIDGRQRVVRNTGELFF. As DNA, the CDR3 is TGTGCCAGTAGTATAGATGGCAGGCAAAGGGTGGTTCGGAACACCGGGGAGCTGTTTTTT. V gene TRBV19 combines with J gene TRBJ2-2; D ambiguous. Trimming removed 0 bases from V and 1 base from J, with 21 bases in between. CDR3 size: 20 residues. Germline loops: CDR1 LNHDA, CDR2 SQIVND (reference sequence).

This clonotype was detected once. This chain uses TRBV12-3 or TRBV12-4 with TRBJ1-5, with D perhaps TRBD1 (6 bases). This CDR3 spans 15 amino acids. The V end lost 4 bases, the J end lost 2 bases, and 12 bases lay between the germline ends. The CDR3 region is CASSSDRSGNQPQHF. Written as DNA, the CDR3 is TGTGCCAGCAGTTCCGACAGGTCGGGCAATCAGCCCCAGCATTTT.

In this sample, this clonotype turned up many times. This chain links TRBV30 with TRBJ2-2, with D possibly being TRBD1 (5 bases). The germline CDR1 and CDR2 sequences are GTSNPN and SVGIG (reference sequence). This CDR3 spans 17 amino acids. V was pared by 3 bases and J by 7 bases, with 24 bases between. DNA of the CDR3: TGTGCCTGGAGGTTCCCCGGAGACAGAGTTTTCAACGGGGAGCTGTTTTTT. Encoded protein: CAWRFPGDRVFNGELFF.

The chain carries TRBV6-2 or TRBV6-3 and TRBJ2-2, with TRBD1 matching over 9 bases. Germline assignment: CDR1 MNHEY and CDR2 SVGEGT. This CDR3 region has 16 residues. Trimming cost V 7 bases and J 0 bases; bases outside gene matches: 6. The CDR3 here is CASKGTGGANTGELFF. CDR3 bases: TGTGCCAGCAAAGGAACAGGGGGCGCGAACACCGGGGAGCTGTTTTTT.

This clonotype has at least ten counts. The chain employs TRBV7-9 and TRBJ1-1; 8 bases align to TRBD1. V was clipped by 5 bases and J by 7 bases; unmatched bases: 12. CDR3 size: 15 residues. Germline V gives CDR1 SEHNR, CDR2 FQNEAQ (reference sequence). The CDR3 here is CASSQVTGVGGEAFF. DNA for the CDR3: TGTGCCAGCAGCCAAGTGACAGGGGTTGGAGGTGAAGCTTTCTTT. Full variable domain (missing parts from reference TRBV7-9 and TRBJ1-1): DTGVSQNPRHKITKRGQNVTFRCDPISEHNRLYWYRQTLGQGPEFLTYFQNEAQLEKSRLLSDRFSAERPKGSFSTLEIQRTEQGDSAMYLCASSQVTGVGGEAFFGQGTRLTVV.